Listed here are 24 T cell receptor beta chains from one sample, sequenced in a study of regulatory T cells in long-lasting Graves disease. Time point denoted: persistent/refractory GD, antithyroid drugs over 5 years with positive TRAb. PBMC RNA was the source of the TCR library. Building the TCR beta libraries relied on iRepertoire HTBI primers, and CDR3 regions underwent Arm-PCR. A single record per CDR3 protein comes from TCRdb applying MiXCR to the multiplex PCR reads. Of 300,000 to 500,000 distinct CDR3 sequences in the sample, around 21% were seen once. The sequencing used peripheral blood mononuclear cells (PBMCs), collected when the disease was refractory, from a patient treated with antithyroid drugs. Receptor source: a female donor with Graves disease.

The chain couples TRBV20-1 to TRBJ2-5; no clear D gene. The CDR3 spans 13 residues. Germline values: CDR1 DFQATT, CDR2 SNEGSKA (reference sequence). Deletions cut 0 bases from V and 5 bases from J, with 10 bases between. The CDR3 loop is CSARDPARETQYF. The DNA for the CDR3 is TGCAGTGCTAGAGACCCAGCGAGGGAGACCCAGTACTTC.

V gene TRBV19 combines with J gene TRBJ2-2, with 7 positions matching TRBD1. The CDR3 sequence is 15 residues long. Looked up from germline, CDR1 is LNHDA and CDR2 is SQIVND (reference sequence). Unmatched junction bases numbered 5, after V lost 2 bases and J lost 5 bases. The DNA of the CDR3 is TGTGCCAGTAGTATATCCCGGGACAGAACCGGGGAGCTGTTTTTT. Its protein product is CASSISRDRTGELFF.

This clonotype showed up just a few times. The V and J genes are TRBV24-1 and TRBJ1-6, with a weak D call TRBD1 (6 bases). The V end lost 4 bases, the J end lost 0 bases, and 18 bases lay between the germline ends. This CDR3 is built from 19 residues. Germline CDR1 and CDR2: KGHDR and SFDVKD. The CDR3 region has the DNA TGTGCCACCAGTGAGGCCGGGGACACCCGAATCTCCTATAATTCACCCCTCCACTTT. Translated: CATSEAGDTRISYNSPLHF.

This clonotype came up once. V usage is TRBV5-5 and J usage is TRBJ1-1; perhaps TRBD1 as D (5 bases). CDR3 size: 15 residues. In germline, CDR1 is SGHKS, CDR2 YYEKEE (reference sequence). Trimming left V 4 bases short and J 1 base short, with 14 bases between. DNA for the CDR3: TGTGCCAGCAGCGAATCGGGCAGGGCGAACACTGAAGCTTTCTTT. Amino acids: CASSESGRANTEAFF.

CDR3 sequence: CASSNGGGRGEAETQYF. The CDR3, as DNA: TGTGCCAGCAGCAACGGGGGCGGGAGGGGGGAAGCGGAGACCCAGTACTTC. J is TRBJ2-5 and V is TRBV5-4, with 9 bases fitting TRBD2. CDR1 is SGHNT, CDR2 YYREEE, per germline (reference sequence). Trimming removed 4 bases from V and 5 bases from J; junction bases left unmatched: 15. The CDR3 extends over 17 amino acids.

The genes are TRBV29-1 and TRBJ2-2; 12 nucleotides align to TRBD2. The CDR3 runs 18 residues. Germline trimming cut 2 bases from V and 4 bases from J; bases unmatched to any gene: 11. Per germline, CDR1 SQVTM and CDR2 ANQGSEA. The CDR3 DNA reads as TGCAGCGTTGAAAACCCTAGCGGGAGGGCCTCGGGCACCGGGGAGCTGTTTTTT. This translates into CSVENPSGRASGTGELFF.

The chain carries TRBV7-2 and TRBJ2-5; 11 bases are a match to TRBD2. CDR3 size: 16 residues. Germline V gene sequence: CDR1 SGHTA, CDR2 FQGNSA. V lost 1 base to trimming and J lost 4 bases; unmatched junction nucleotides: 5. Here the CDR3 DNA reads TGTGCCAGCAGCTTAGGAGTAGGACTAGCGGGAGAGACCCAGTACTTC. Amino acids: CASSLGVGLAGETQYF.

This chain uses TRBV10-3 with TRBJ2-7; 10 bases map to TRBD1. Germline trimming cut 4 bases from V and 6 bases from J; bases unmatched to any gene: 6. This CDR3 region has 14 residues. Looked up from germline, CDR1 is ENHRY and CDR2 is SYGVKD. The CDR3 spells CAISAGQGVGEQYF. DNA for the CDR3: TGTGCCATCAGTGCCGGACAGGGGGTGGGCGAGCAGTACTTC.

This chain uses TRBV27 with TRBJ2-7; 11 nucleotides agree with TRBD2. Germline trimming cut 8 bases from V and 3 bases from J; bases unmatched to any gene: 6. The CDR3 length is 14 residues. From germline, CDR1 is MNHEY and CDR2 SMNVEV (reference sequence). For the CDR3, the DNA is TGTGCCAGCCAACAGACTAGCGGGAACTACGAGCAGTACTTC. Translation gives CASQQTSGNYEQYF.

The chain combines TRBV29-1 with TRBJ1-1; D might be TRBD1 (5 bases). Between the trimmed V and J ends, which lost 7 bases and 11 bases, there was a span of 20 bases. Germline values: CDR1 SQVTM, CDR2 ANQGSEA. The CDR3 consists of 12 residues. The DNA of the CDR3 is TGCAGCGCCTACGACTCAGGGAAACAGGCTTTCTTT. Protein: CSAYDSGKQAFF.

This clonotype was observed at least ten times. This sequence joins TRBV10-3 and TRBJ2-7; a weak D match, TRBD2 (5 bases). This CDR3 has 13 amino acids. Trimming stripped 9 bases from V and 6 bases from J, with 18 bases between. The germline V gene has CDR1 ENHRY and CDR2 SYGVKD. This CDR3 reads CAISSGGRSEQYF. CDR3 DNA: TGTGCCATTAGTTCGGGCGGGCGCTCCGAGCAGTACTTC.

This clonotype was recorded at least ten times. The rearrangement links TRBV6-1 to TRBJ2-7; the match to TRBD2 covers 12 bases. The CDR3 extends over 16 amino acids. Germline V gives CDR1 MNHNS, CDR2 SASEGT. The trim removed 8 bases at V and 0 bases at J, leaving 8 bases unmatched. DNA of the CDR3: TGTGCCAGCCGACTAGCGGGAGAGGTTGGCTCCTACGAGCAGTACTTC. Translating it yields CASRLAGEVGSYEQYF.

The V and J genes are TRBV29-1 and TRBJ2-5; 8 bases are shared with TRBD2. The CDR3 has 15 residues. V was pared by 7 bases and J by 1 base, with 11 bases of the junction left unmatched. Germline V lookup: CDR1 SQVTM, CDR2 ANQGSEA. The CDR3 sequence is CSAGGREASQETQYF. The CDR3 DNA is TGCAGCGCGGGAGGGCGGGAGGCCTCCCAAGAGACCCAGTACTTC.

The chain employs TRBV6-2 or TRBV6-3 and TRBJ2-2; 12 bases line up with TRBD1. This CDR3 comprises 17 residues. The V segment lost 5 bases and the J segment 6 bases; nucleotides outside the gene matches: 10. Germline V gene lookup returns CDR1 MNHEY and CDR2 SVGEGT. The CDR3 DNA sequence: TGTGCCAGCAGTCGGGTCACCGGGACAGGGGGCCCCGGGGAGCTGTTTTTT. Translating gives CASSRVTGTGGPGELFF.

This clonotype appeared a few times. The chain carries TRBV19 and TRBJ1-2; 8 bases align to TRBD1. V shed 6 bases, J shed 8 bases, and the junction held 8 bases outside the gene matches. Germline assignment: CDR1 LNHDA and CDR2 SQIVND (reference sequence). This CDR3 spans 13 amino acids. CDR3 DNA sequence: TGTGCCAGTAGCCTGGACAGGGAAGGGGGCTACACCTTC. Protein: CASSLDREGGYTF.

In the case of this clonotype: A much larger clone sits a single nucleotide away, making a read error possible. The chain links TRBV6-2 or TRBV6-3 to TRBJ1-1; D is ambiguous. Per the germline V gene, CDR1 is MNHEY and CDR2 is SVGEGT. The CDR3 length is 13 residues. V dropped 2 bases and J dropped 6 bases, with 10 bases sitting between them. In DNA form, the CDR3 reads TGTGCCAGCAGTTACAGTATGGCATCTGAAGCTTTCTTT. Its protein product is CASSYSMASEAFF.

Only a few counts were recorded for this clonotype. This CDR3 is CASAQRDRAYEQYF. The CDR3 DNA sequence: TGTGCCAGTGCCCAACGGGACAGGGCCTACGAGCAGTACTTC. The gene calls are TRBV19 and TRBJ2-7; 9 nucleotides match TRBD1. The CDR3 length is 14 residues. V lost 8 bases to trimming and J lost 2 bases; unmatched junction nucleotides: 7. CDR1 is LNHDA and CDR2 is SQIVND in the germline V gene (reference sequence).

As for this clonotype: The junction shows a germline mismatch at one end, possibly a read error. The CDR3 loop is CASRAIGTANYGCTF. CDR3 coding DNA: TGTGCCAGCAGGGCCATAGGGACTGCGAACTATGGCTGCACCTTC. The chain is built from TRBV2 and TRBJ1-2, with a possible D match to TRBD1 (5 bases). The CDR3 totals 15 residues. Germline assignment: CDR1 SNHLY and CDR2 FYNNEI. The whole variable domain, remainder taken from reference TRBV2 and TRBJ1-2, is EPEVTQTPSHQVTQMGQEVILRCVPISNHLYFYWYRQILGQKVEFLVSFYNNEISEKSEIFDDQFSVERPDGSNFTLKIRSTKLEDSAMYFCASRAIGTANYGCTFGSGTRLTVV.

In the case of this clonotype: This may stem from a read error, because a much larger clone lies one nucleotide away. The chain links TRBV7-2 to TRBJ1-6; D unclear. Germline V gene lookup returns CDR1 SGHTA and CDR2 FQGNSA. There are 13 residues in the CDR3. CDR3 protein: CANSLDLGSALHF. In nucleotides, the CDR3 is TGTGCCAACAGCTTGGACCTTGGTTCGGCCCTCCACTTT.

For this clonotype: A much larger clone is a single base away; this may be a read error. The V and J genes are TRBV2 and TRBJ2-7; D remains ambiguous. This CDR3 comprises 14 residues. Trimming took off 3 bases at V and 5 bases at J, with 14 bases between the two ends. The germline gives CDR1 SNHLY, CDR2 FYNNEI. As DNA, the CDR3 is TGTGCCAGCAGTGATGTCTCCTGGAGCCACGAGCAGTACTTC. Encoded protein: CASSDVSWSHEQYF.

V usage is TRBV7-9 and J usage is TRBJ2-7; 7 bases fit TRBD1. There are 16 residues in the CDR3. CDR1 and CDR2 from the germline V gene are SEHNR and FQNEAQ (reference sequence). V dropped 2 bases and J dropped 0; count of bases not matched to a gene: 7. CDR3 bases: TGTGCCAGCAGCTTAACAGGGGCACCGAGCTCCTACGAGCAGTACTTC. It encodes CASSLTGAPSSYEQYF.

A few counts support this clonotype. V and J are TRBV10-3 and TRBJ1-5; 12 nucleotides line up with TRBD1. The CDR3 length is 16 residues. The V gene end was trimmed by 3 bases and the J gene end by 3 bases; junction bases not matched to a gene: 3. Germline assignment: CDR1 ENHRY and CDR2 SYGVKD. In DNA form, the CDR3 reads TGTGCCATCAGTGACCCGGGACAGGGGGCCAATCAGCCCCAGCATTTT. Translated: CAISDPGQGANQPQHF.

There are many counts of this clonotype. J is TRBJ2-5 and V is TRBV7-2; TRBD1 agrees at 9 bases. The CDR3 totals 17 residues. Germline CDR1 is SGHTA and CDR2 is FQGNSA. V was clipped by 5 bases and J by 4 bases; unmatched bases: 14. The CDR3 DNA sequence: TGTGCCAGCAGCCCAGGGGGGACAGGGCGTTTTATAGAGACCCAGTACTTC. Residues: CASSPGGTGRFIETQYF.

A single count supports this clonotype. This chain uses TRBV11-2 with TRBJ1-2; D remains unclear. Per the germline V gene, CDR1 is SGHAT and CDR2 is FQNNGV. The CDR3 spans 17 residues. Trimming pared 3 bases from V and 4 bases from J, leaving 21 bases between. The CDR3: CASSLIPRASSSYGYTF. The CDR3, as DNA: TGTGCCAGCAGCTTGATCCCGCGGGCCAGCTCTTCCTATGGCTACACCTTC.